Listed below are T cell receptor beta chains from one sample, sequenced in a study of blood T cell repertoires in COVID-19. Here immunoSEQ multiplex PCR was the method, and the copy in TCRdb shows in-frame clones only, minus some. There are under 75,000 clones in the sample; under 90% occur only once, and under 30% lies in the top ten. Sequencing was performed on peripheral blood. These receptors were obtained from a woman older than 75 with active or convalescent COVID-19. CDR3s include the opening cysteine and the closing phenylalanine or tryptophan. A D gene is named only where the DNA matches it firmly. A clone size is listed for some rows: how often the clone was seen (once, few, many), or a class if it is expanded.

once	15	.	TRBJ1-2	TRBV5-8	TGTGCCAGCAGCTTGTCCTCGCACAGTAACTATGGCTACACCTTC	CASSLSSHSNYGYTF
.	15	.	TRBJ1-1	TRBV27	TGTGCCAGCAGTCCAGCGGGTGGGAAGGGCACTGAAGCTTTCTTT	CASSPAGGKGTEAFF
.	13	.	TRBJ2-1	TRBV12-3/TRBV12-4	TGTGCCAGCGGCGGAGGGATATACAATGAGCAGTTCTTC	CASGGGIYNEQFF
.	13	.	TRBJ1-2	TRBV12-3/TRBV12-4	TGTGCCAGCAGTCCGGGGGGTGGGTATGGCTACACCTTC	CASSPGGGYGYTF
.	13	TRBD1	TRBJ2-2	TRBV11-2	TGTGCCAGCAGCCAAACAGGGGTCGGGGAGCTGTTTTTT	CASSQTGVGELFF
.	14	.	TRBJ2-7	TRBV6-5	TGTGCCAGCAGGCCCGGGGGTGGGTCCTACGAGCAGTACTTC	CASRPGGGSYEQYF
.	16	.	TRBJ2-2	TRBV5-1	TGCGCCAGCAGTTCCGCAACCACAGCGAACACCGGGGAGCTGTTTTTT	CASSSATTANTGELFF
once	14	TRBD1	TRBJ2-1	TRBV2	TGTGCCAGCGCAGGGGACAGGTCCTACAATGAGCAGTTCTTC	CASAGDRSYNEQFF
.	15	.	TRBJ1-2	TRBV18	TGTGCCAGCTCACCCAGTCGAGCGGACCTCGGGGGCTACACCTTC	CASSPSRADLGGYTF
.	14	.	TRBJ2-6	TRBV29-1	TGCAGCGTTGAGAGCGACTCTGGGGCCAACGTCCTGACTTTC	CSVESDSGANVLTF
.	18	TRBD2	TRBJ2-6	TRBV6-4	TGTGCCAGCAGTGACTCGATGGCGGGGGGGTTTGGGGCCAACGTCCTGACTTTC	CASSDSMAGGFGANVLTF
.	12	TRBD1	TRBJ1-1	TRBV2	TGTGCCAGCAAATTACAGGGGTCTGAAGCTTTCTTT	CASKLQGSEAFF
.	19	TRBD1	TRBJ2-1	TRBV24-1	TGTGCCACCAGTGGCACCGGGACAGGGGATTTTATGTCCTACAATGAGCAGTTCTTC	CATSGTGTGDFMSYNEQFF
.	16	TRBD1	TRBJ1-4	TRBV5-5	TGTGCCAGCAGCTCGGGACAGGGGGCAACTAATGAAAAACTGTTTTTT	CASSSGQGATNEKLFF
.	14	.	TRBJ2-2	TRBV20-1	TGCAGTGCTAGTCTAGGATTTAACACCGGGGAGCTGTTTTTT	CSASLGFNTGELFF
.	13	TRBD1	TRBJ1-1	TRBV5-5	TGTGCCAGCAGCCCCTGGCGGACAGGTGAAGCTTTCTTT	CASSPWRTGEAFF
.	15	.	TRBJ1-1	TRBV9	TGTGCCAGCAGCCCCCGGGGGGGGTCGAACACTGAAGCTTTCTTT	CASSPRGGSNTEAFF
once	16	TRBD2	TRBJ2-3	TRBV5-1	TGCGCCAGCAGCGCCGGGACTAGCCCGAGCACAGATACGCAGTATTTT	CASSAGTSPSTDTQYF
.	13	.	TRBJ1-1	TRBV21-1	TGTGCCAGCAGCGGGACAGGGGAAACTGAAGCTTTCTTT	CASSGTGETEAFF
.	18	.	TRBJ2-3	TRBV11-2	TGTGCCAGCAGCTTTGGAGTTCATCTAGCGCTGACGGGAGATACGCAGTATTTT	CASSFGVHLALTGDTQYF
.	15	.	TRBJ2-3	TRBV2	TGTGCCAGCAGTGAAGCGCTTCCGGTAGGAGGGCCCCTGTATTTT	CASSEALPVGGPLYF
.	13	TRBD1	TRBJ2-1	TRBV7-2	TGTGCCAGTAGGGGACAGCAGTACAATGAGCAGTTCTTC	CASRGQQYNEQFF
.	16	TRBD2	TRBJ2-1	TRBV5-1	TGCGCCAGCAGCTTGGCGGGACTAGCGGGGGGAGACGAGCAGTTCTTC	CASSLAGLAGGDEQFF
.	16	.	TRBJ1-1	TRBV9	TGTGCCAGCAGCTCGCGACAGGCTGGAACAGGCACTGAAGCTTTCTTT	CASSSRQAGTGTEAFF
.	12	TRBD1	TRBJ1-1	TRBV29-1	TGCAGCGGGGGACAGCTGAACACTGAAGCTTTCTTT	CSGGQLNTEAFF
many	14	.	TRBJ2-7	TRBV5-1	TGCGCCAGCAGCTTGGAAAGTGGCTTTTCAGGGCAGTACTTC	CASSLESGFSGQYF
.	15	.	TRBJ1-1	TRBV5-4	TGTGCCAGCAGCTTGCAGTCACCTCCGAACACTGAAGCTTTCTTT	CASSLQSPPNTEAFF
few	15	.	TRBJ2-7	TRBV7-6	TGTGCCAGCAGCTTAGACAGCTCTTCCTCCTACGAGCAGTACTTC	CASSLDSSSSYEQYF
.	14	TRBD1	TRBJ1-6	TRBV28	TGTGCCACCTCACCGGGACAGAATAATTCACCCCTCCACTTT	CATSPGQNNSPLHF
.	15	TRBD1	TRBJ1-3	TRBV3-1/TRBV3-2	TGTGCCAGCAGCCCGACAGGGGGCTTCGGAAACACCATATATTTT	CASSPTGGFGNTIYF
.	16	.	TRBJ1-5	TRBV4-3	TGCGCCAGCAGCCAAGATCTAGAGGGTAGCAATCAGCCCCAGCATTTT	CASSQDLEGSNQPQHF
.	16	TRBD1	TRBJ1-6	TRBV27	TGTGCCAGCAGTGGTCGGGACAGTGACCTCTCTTCACCCCTCCACTTT	CASSGRDSDLSSPLHF
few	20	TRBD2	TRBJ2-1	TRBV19	TGTGCCAGTAGTATAGTAGCGGGGGGCTCCTACAATGAGAGATACAATGAGCAGTTCTTC	CASSIVAGGSYNERYNEQFF
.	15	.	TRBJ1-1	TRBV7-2	TGTGCCAGCAGCCCATCCAGGGATCGGAGCACTGAAGCTTTCTTT	CASSPSRDRSTEAFF
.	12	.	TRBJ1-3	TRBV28	TGTGCCAGCAGTCCTCCCGGAAACACCATATATTTT	CASSPPGNTIYF
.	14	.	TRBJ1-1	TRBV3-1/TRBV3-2	TGTGCCAGCAGCCAAGGAAGGGCGGGTACTGAAGCTTTCTTT	CASSQGRAGTEAFF
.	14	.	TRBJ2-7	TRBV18	TGTGCCAGCTCACCACAGAGGGGGTCATACGAGCAGTACTTC	CASSPQRGSYEQYF
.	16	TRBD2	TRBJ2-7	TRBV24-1	TGTGCCACCAGTGATTCCCTAGCGGGGGGCACCTACGAGCAGTACTTC	CATSDSLAGGTYEQYF
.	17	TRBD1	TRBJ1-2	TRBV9	TGTGCCAGCAGCGCTGACAGGGCTACGGTGGGTAACTATGGCTACACCTTC	CASSADRATVGNYGYTF
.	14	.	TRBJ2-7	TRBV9	TGTGCCAGCAGCGTTGATGGACTTTCCTACGAGCAGTACTTC	CASSVDGLSYEQYF
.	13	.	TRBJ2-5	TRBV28	TGTGCCAGCAGTTCAAGCGATAAAGAGACCCAGTACTTC	CASSSSDKETQYF
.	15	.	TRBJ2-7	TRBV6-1	TGTGCCAGCAGTGAAGTAAGGGACACCTCCTACGAGCAGTACTTC	CASSEVRDTSYEQYF
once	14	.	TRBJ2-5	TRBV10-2	TGCGCCAGCAGTGAGTCCCGTAGCCACGGGACCCAGTACTTC	CASSESRSHGTQYF
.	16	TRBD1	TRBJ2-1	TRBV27	TGTGCCAGCAGTTTAAAGTGGACAGGGGGCTTCAATGAGCAGTTCTTC	CASSLKWTGGFNEQFF
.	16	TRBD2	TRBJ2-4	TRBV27	TGTGCCAGCAGTCCAGGACTAGCGGGGGGGCAGGGCATTCAGTACTTC	CASSPGLAGGQGIQYF
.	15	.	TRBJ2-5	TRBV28	TGTGCCAGCAGAGCCACGGGGGTAGAGGGAGAGACCCAGTACTTC	CASRATGVEGETQYF
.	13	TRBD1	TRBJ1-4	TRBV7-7	TGTGCCAGCAGCCCGACAGGGAGTGAAAAACTGTTTTTT	CASSPTGSEKLFF
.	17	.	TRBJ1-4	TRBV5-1	TGCGCCAGCAGCTTGGAACGCCCTGGGAGACCTAATGAAAAACTGTTTTTT	CASSLERPGRPNEKLFF
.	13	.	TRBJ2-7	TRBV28	TGTGCCAGCAGTTTGCAGGGTTCCTACGAGCAGTACTTC	CASSLQGSYEQYF
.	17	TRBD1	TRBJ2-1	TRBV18	TGTGCCAGCTCCCGGAGTGAAGGGACAGGGGGGCACAATGAGCAGTTCTTC	CASSRSEGTGGHNEQFF
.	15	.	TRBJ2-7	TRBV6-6	TGTGCCAGCAGTTATAAGCAGGGGCAAGGCTACGAGCAGTACTTC	CASSYKQGQGYEQYF
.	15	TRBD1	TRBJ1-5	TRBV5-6	TGTGCCAGCAGCCCACAGGGGGCGAGCAATCAGCCCCAGCATTTT	CASSPQGASNQPQHF
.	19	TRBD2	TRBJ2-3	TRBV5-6	TGTGCCAGCAGCCTGACTAGCGGGGGCCGGGGGCCGAGCACAGATACGCAGTATTTT	CASSLTSGGRGPSTDTQYF
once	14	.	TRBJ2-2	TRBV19	TGTGCCAGTAGGAATTCGGGGGTTACCGGGGAGCTGTTTTTT	CASRNSGVTGELFF